This is a list of T cell receptor beta chains from one sample in a study of cytomegalovirus exposure and HLA in healthy donors. Profiling relied on immunoSEQ multiplex PCR, and the TCRdb table lists in-frame clones only, not all of them. The table records 100,000 to 150,000 clones, about 78% of them present only once. Material: PBMCs. These TCRs come from a female donor in good health and CMV-seronegative. CDR3s include the opening cysteine and the closing phenylalanine or tryptophan. Each record gives: J gene, D gene, clone size, V gene, CDR3 protein. The D gene is left open where the match is weak. For some rows the clone size is stated as once, few or many, or as a class when expanded; others skip it.

J: TRBJ2-1; D: TRBD2; size: .; V: TRBV11-2; CDR3: CASSSIAGGNYNEQFF
J: TRBJ2-7; D: .; size: .; V: TRBV10-2; CDR3: CASSAQGYEQYF
J: TRBJ1-5; D: .; size: once; V: TRBV9; CDR3: CASSHPRAGVILSSQPQHF
J: TRBJ2-3; D: TRBD1; size: .; V: TRBV6-4; CDR3: CASSDGTGGTDTQYF
J: TRBJ2-5; D: .; size: .; V: TRBV6-5; CDR3: CASSYSGRKETQYF
J: TRBJ2-7; D: TRBD2; size: .; V: TRBV18; CDR3: CASSPGTSFDEQYF
J: TRBJ2-7; D: TRBD2; size: .; V: TRBV9; CDR3: CASSVAPSGSYEQYF
J: TRBJ2-2; D: .; size: few; V: TRBV6-5; CDR3: CASSYREFTGELFF
J: TRBJ1-5; D: .; size: .; V: TRBV4-1; CDR3: CASSQDLAVGNQPQHF
J: TRBJ1-4; D: TRBD1; size: .; V: TRBV6-1; CDR3: CASTSTGGAEKLFF
J: TRBJ2-7; D: TRBD2; size: .; V: TRBV5-6; CDR3: CASSLAKRERGSYEQYF
J: TRBJ2-7; D: .; size: once; V: TRBV7-8; CDR3: CASSLEGPQAVSSYEQYF
J: TRBJ2-3; D: TRBD2; size: .; V: TRBV11-2; CDR3: CASRGLNSGRMETDTQYF
J: TRBJ1-1; D: TRBD1; size: .; V: TRBV29-1; CDR3: CSVLSRDRNTEAFF
J: TRBJ2-6; D: .; size: few; V: TRBV9; CDR3: CASSGKNGGGFGANVLTF
J: TRBJ1-1; D: .; size: .; V: TRBV7-8; CDR3: CASTEGEGGTEAFF
J: TRBJ2-5; D: .; size: .; V: TRBV5-1; CDR3: CASSFLGQETQYF
J: TRBJ2-5; D: .; size: .; V: TRBV9; CDR3: CASSVRWGAGEETQYF
J: TRBJ2-1; D: TRBD2; size: .; V: TRBV7-9; CDR3: CASSSRTSGVYNEQFF
J: TRBJ1-1; D: TRBD1; size: .; V: TRBV2; CDR3: CASSGDRRRNTEAFF
J: TRBJ1-1; D: TRBD1; size: .; V: TRBV29-1; CDR3: CSVEKLAGGFGTEAFF
J: TRBJ1-6; D: TRBD1; size: .; V: TRBV5-6; CDR3: CASSRTGIGSPLHF
J: TRBJ2-1; D: TRBD1; size: once; V: TRBV10-3; CDR3: CAISEGQGYNEQFF
J: TRBJ2-7; D: .; size: .; V: TRBV4-1; CDR3: CASSQVFHREKDEQYF
J: TRBJ2-1; D: TRBD2; size: .; V: TRBV30; CDR3: CAWSARMGAGEVEDEQFF
J: TRBJ2-5; D: .; size: .; V: TRBV6-1; CDR3: CASSTSGTGETQYF
J: TRBJ2-5; D: TRBD2; size: .; V: TRBV7-9; CDR3: CASSPPGLALQETQYF
J: TRBJ2-7; D: .; size: .; V: TRBV10-2; CDR3: CASRTNGGSYEQYF
J: TRBJ2-7; D: TRBD2; size: once; V: TRBV4-3; CDR3: CASSRRASGSSYEQYF
J: TRBJ2-1; D: .; size: .; V: TRBV7-6; CDR3: CASSLRRTSYNEQFF
J: TRBJ2-3; D: TRBD1; size: .; V: TRBV11-2; CDR3: CASSYRQGATDTQYF
J: TRBJ1-1; D: .; size: .; V: TRBV5-4; CDR3: CASSSGHPNTEAFF
J: TRBJ2-3; D: .; size: few; V: TRBV5-4; CDR3: CASRLDISTDTQYF
J: TRBJ2-3; D: .; size: .; V: TRBV2; CDR3: CASSLGYRADTQYF
J: TRBJ2-3; D: .; size: .; V: TRBV7-2; CDR3: CASSLQLARADTQYF
J: TRBJ2-7; D: TRBD2; size: .; V: TRBV27; CDR3: CASSGTTGSIYEQYF
J: TRBJ2-7; D: TRBD1; size: many; V: TRBV7-2; CDR3: CASSLGQGPEQYF
J: TRBJ2-7; D: TRBD1; size: .; V: TRBV7-8; CDR3: CASSWTGQSYEQYF
J: TRBJ2-1; D: .; size: .; V: TRBV5-1; CDR3: CASSGTSFSYNEQFF